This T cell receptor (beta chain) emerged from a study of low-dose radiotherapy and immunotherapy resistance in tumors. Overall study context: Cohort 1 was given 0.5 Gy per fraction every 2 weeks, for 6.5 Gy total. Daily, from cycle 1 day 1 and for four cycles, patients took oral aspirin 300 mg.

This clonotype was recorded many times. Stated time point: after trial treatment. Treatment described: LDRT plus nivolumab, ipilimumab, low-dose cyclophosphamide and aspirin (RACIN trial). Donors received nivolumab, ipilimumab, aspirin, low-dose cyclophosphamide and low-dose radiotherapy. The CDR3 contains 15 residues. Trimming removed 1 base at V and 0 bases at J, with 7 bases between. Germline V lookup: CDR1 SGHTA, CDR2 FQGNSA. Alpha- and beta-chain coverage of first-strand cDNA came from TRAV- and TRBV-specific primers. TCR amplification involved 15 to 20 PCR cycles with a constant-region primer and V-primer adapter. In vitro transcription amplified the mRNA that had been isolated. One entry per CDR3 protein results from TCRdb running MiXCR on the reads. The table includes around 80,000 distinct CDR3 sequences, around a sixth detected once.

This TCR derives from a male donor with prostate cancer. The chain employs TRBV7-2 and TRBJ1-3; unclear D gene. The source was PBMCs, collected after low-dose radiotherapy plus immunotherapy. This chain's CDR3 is CASSLGLTSGNTIYF. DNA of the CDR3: TGTGCCAGCAGCTTAGGGTTGACCTCTGGAAACACCATATATTTT.